What follows are 12 T cell receptor beta chains derived from one specimen sequenced in a study of blood T cell repertoires in COVID-19. Measured with immunoSEQ multiplex PCR; TCRdb has only the in-frame clones, and not every one. The sample records approximately 87,000 clones, approximately 78% being singletons. Material: peripheral blood. The receptors originated from an elderly woman with acute or convalescent COVID-19.

As regards this clone: The junction shows a germline mismatch at one end, possibly a read error. The chain uses TRBV4-1 and TRBJ2-5, with D possibly TRBD2 on 7 matching bases. In germline, CDR1 is MGHRA, CDR2 YSYEKL. This CDR3 region has 17 residues. The CDR3 sequence: CATSQDGRGARWETQYF. The CDR3 coding sequence is TGCGCCACCAGCCAAGACGGCCGGGGGGCAAGGTGGGAGACCCAGTACTTC.

The chain links TRBV5-1 to TRBJ2-7; 7 bases align to TRBD1. The V gene end was trimmed by 4 bases and the J gene end by 2 bases; junction bases not matched to a gene: 9. Germline-derived CDR1 and CDR2 are SGHRS and YFSETQ. The CDR3 sequence is 15 residues long. The CDR3 sequence is CASSPRTGVAYEQYF. DNA for the CDR3: TGCGCCAGCAGCCCGAGGACAGGTGTTGCCTACGAGCAGTACTTC.

In this sample, this clone turned up once. The chain is built from TRBV15 and TRBJ2-2, with D uncertain. The CDR3 consists of 14 residues. V gave up 5 bases and J gave up 5 bases, with 12 bases separating them. Germline V gene data show CDR1 as LNHNV and CDR2 as YYDKDF (reference sequence). The CDR3 DNA reads TGTGCCACCAGCCCCCCGAAGGAGACCGGGGAGCTGTTTTTT. The encoded protein is CATSPPKETGELFF. Full variable domain (rest looked up from reference TRBV15 and TRBJ2-2): DAMVIQNPRYQVTQFGKPVTLSCSQTLNHNVMYWYQQKSSQAPKLLFHYYDKDFNNEADTPDNFQSRRPNTSFCFLDIRSPGLGDTAMYLCATSPPKETGELFFGEGSRLTVL.

This chain links TRBV7-8 with TRBJ2-1, with D unclear. The CDR3 runs to 13 residues. Germline V gene lookup returns CDR1 SGHVS and CDR2 FQNEAQ. V was pared by 5 bases and J by 9 bases, with 14 bases between. The CDR3 region is CASSMSRIGEQFF. Written as DNA, the CDR3 is TGTGCCAGCAGCATGTCCAGGATCGGTGAGCAGTTCTTC.

The chain links TRBV7-2 to TRBJ2-2, with 7 nucleotides matching TRBD1. This CDR3 is 15 amino acids long. V lost 1 base and J lost 4; bases outside the gene matches: 3. Looked up from germline, CDR1 is SGHTA and CDR2 is FQGNSA. CDR3 amino acids: CASSLETGSTGELFF. Here the CDR3 DNA reads TGTGCCAGCAGCTTAGAGACAGGGAGCACCGGGGAGCTGTTTTTT.

This chain connects TRBV5-4 to TRBJ1-2, with 8 bases matching TRBD1. Germline CDR1 and CDR2: SGHNT and YYREEE (reference sequence). J lost 0 bases, V lost 4 bases, and 5 bases had no gene match. This CDR3 contains 15 residues. CDR3 residues: CASSQTTGANYGYTF. CDR3 in DNA: TGTGCCAGCAGCCAAACGACAGGGGCTAACTATGGCTACACCTTC.

The chain combines TRBV3-1 (or the pseudogene TRBV3-2) with TRBJ2-5, with D tentatively TRBD2 (6 bases). This CDR3 has 14 amino acids. Trimming stripped 4 bases from V and 5 bases from J, with 14 bases between. The germline CDR1 and CDR2 sequences are LGHDT and YNNKEL (reference sequence). CDR3 in amino acids: CASSRGEQVETQYF. The CDR3 coding sequence is TGTGCCAGCAGCCGCGGGGAACAGGTGGAGACCCAGTACTTC.

The chain links TRBV7-2 to TRBJ2-1; 14 bases line up with TRBD2. This CDR3 has 17 amino acids. Trimming at V came to 2 bases and at J to 8 bases, leaving 8 bases not matched to a gene. CDR1 and CDR2 from the germline V gene are SGHTA and FQGNSA. CDR3 bases: TGTGCCAGCAGCTTATTCGCGACTAGCGGGGGGGAATATGAGCAGTTCTTC. This sequence encodes CASSLFATSGGEYEQFF.

The V gene is TRBV11-2, the J gene TRBJ1-1; 11 bases are a match to TRBD1. Trimming removed 5 bases from V and 6 bases from J; junction bases left unmatched: 8. This CDR3 spans 15 amino acids. The germline V gene encodes CDR1 SGHAT and CDR2 FQNNGV. In DNA form, the CDR3 reads TGTGCCAGCAGCCGGACAGGGGGCGAAGTCTCTGAAGCTTTCTTT. Protein: CASSRTGGEVSEAFF.

This rearrangement joins TRBV5-8 to TRBJ1-6; possible D gene TRBD1, 5 bases. Germline V gene data show CDR1 as SGHTS and CDR2 as YDEGEE. CDR3 length: 17 amino acids. V gave up 5 bases and J gave up 0 bases, with 15 bases separating them. Written as DNA, the CDR3 is TGTGCCAGCAGGAAGACAGTAACCAGCTCCTATAATTCACCCCTCCACTTT. It encodes CASRKTVTSSYNSPLHF.

The V gene is TRBV5-4, the J gene TRBJ1-6; D is possibly TRBD1 (5 bases). This CDR3 has 16 residues. V lost 4 bases, J lost 10 bases, and 21 bases lay in between. Germline V CDR1 and CDR2: SGHNT, YYREEE (reference sequence). The CDR3: CASSPYGGLSGSPLHF. CDR3 DNA sequence: TGTGCCAGCAGCCCCTACGGGGGTCTCTCGGGCTCACCCCTCCACTTT.

The chain recombines TRBV21-1 with TRBJ2-5; whether TRBD1, the table's D call, matches the DNA was not checked. TRBV21-1 is a documented pseudogene. The CDR3 consists of 17 residues. CDR3 sequence (DNA): TGTGCCAGCAGCAAAGCGCCGGGTGGGGGCGATGTATCGACCCAGTACTTC. This sequence encodes CASSKAPGGGDVSTQYF.